What follows are 27 T cell receptor beta chains derived from one specimen sequenced in a study of radiotherapy plus CTLA-4 blockade in lung cancer. TCRdb's copy holds only in-frame clones and misses some; the assay was immunoSEQ multiplex PCR. The sample contains about 38,000 clones, around 79% of which appear only once. The specimen comprised peripheral blood, sampled from a patient treated with radiotherapy plus ipilimumab. These receptors all come from a human donor with non-small cell lung cancer who had stable disease on radiotherapy plus ipilimumab.

This rearrangement joins TRBV25-1 to TRBJ2-7; 7 bases match TRBD2. This CDR3 has 14 amino acids. The germline V gene has CDR1 MGHDK and CDR2 SYGVNS. V shed 3 bases, J shed 2 bases, and the junction held 4 bases outside the gene matches. The CDR3 DNA reads as TGTGCCAGCAGTGAGGGGGGGGAGACCTACGAGCAGTACTTC. This sequence encodes CASSEGGETYEQYF.

The gene calls are TRBV7-9 and TRBJ2-4; 11 bases map to TRBD1. The germline CDR1 and CDR2 sequences are SEHNR and FQNEAQ (reference sequence). This CDR3 is built from 17 residues. The ends lost 2 bases at V and 1 base at J; junction bases unmatched: 4. As DNA, the CDR3 is TGTGCCAGCAGCTTACTTGGACAGGGGGCGGCCAAAAACATTCAGTACTTC. Protein product: CASSLLGQGAAKNIQYF.

The chain links TRBV27 to TRBJ1-2, with D tentatively TRBD1 (6 bases). Trimming shortened V by 5 bases and J by 7 bases, and 14 bases separated the two germline ends. In germline, CDR1 is MNHEY, CDR2 SMNVEV (reference sequence). CDR3 length: 13 residues. As DNA, the CDR3 is TGTGCCAGCAGTCCTATGAGGGGGGGTGGCTACACCTTC. Encoded protein: CASSPMRGGGYTF.

The J gene is TRBJ2-2, the V gene TRBV7-2; D gene unclear. Germline V gene sequence: CDR1 SGHTA, CDR2 FQGNSA. The ends were cut back, 2 bases at V and 2 bases at J, with 6 bases in the middle. This CDR3 comprises 14 residues. CDR3 amino acids: CASSLQENTGELFF. The CDR3 coding sequence is TGTGCCAGCAGCTTACAGGAAAACACCGGGGAGCTGTTTTTT.

The chain combines TRBV29-1 with TRBJ1-2; no clear D gene. Germline V CDR1 and CDR2: SQVTM, ANQGSEA. V shed 7 bases and J shed 4 bases, with 10 bases lying between them. The CDR3 is 11 residues long. The CDR3: CSAHSTYGYTF. The DNA of the CDR3 is TGCAGCGCTCACAGTACCTATGGCTACACCTTC.

V gene TRBV20-1 combines with J gene TRBJ1-2, with unresolved D. The CDR3 is 11 residues long. Germline V gene sequence: CDR1 DFQATT, CDR2 SNEGSKA (reference sequence). Trimming took off 4 bases at V and 4 bases at J, with 7 bases between the two ends. CDR3 coding DNA: TGCAGTGCTAAGGTGGGCTATGGCTACACCTTC. Amino acids: CSAKVGYGYTF.

The chain links TRBV9 to TRBJ1-1; the match to TRBD1 covers 8 bases. Trimming removed 3 bases from V and 12 bases from J; junction bases left unmatched: 13. The germline V gene has CDR1 SGDLS and CDR2 YYNGEE. This CDR3 spans 14 amino acids. This CDR3 is CASSETGGAIRTFF. The CDR3 region has the DNA TGTGCCAGCAGCGAAACAGGGGGAGCTATACGAACTTTCTTT.

This chain joins TRBV6-1 and TRBJ2-1, with 8 nucleotides matching TRBD1. The CDR3 runs 13 residues. The V gene's germline CDR1 is MNHNS and CDR2 SASEGT. Losses at the gene ends were 9 bases for V and 2 bases for J; bases not matched to a gene: 3. CDR3 sequence reads: CASWTGTYNEQFF. CDR3 DNA: TGTGCCAGTTGGACAGGGACCTACAATGAGCAGTTCTTC.

This clone was observed a handful of times. This chain uses TRBV29-1 with TRBJ2-1, with D possibly matching TRBD1 (6 bases). This CDR3 comprises 14 residues. Trimming removed 4 bases from V and 1 base from J, with 11 bases in between. Germline CDR1 SQVTM, CDR2 ANQGSEA. As DNA, the CDR3 is TGCAGCGTTGGGGGGCAGGGTTCCTACAATGAGCAGTTCTTC. Amino acids: CSVGGQGSYNEQFF.

The chain carries TRBV2 and TRBJ1-1; the D gene is possibly TRBD1 (5 bases). Trimming shortened V by 6 bases and J by 1 base, and 12 bases separated the two germline ends. The CDR3 totals 14 residues. CDR1 and CDR2 from the germline V gene are SNHLY and FYNNEI. The CDR3 loop reads CASREFGGNTEAFF. DNA of the CDR3: TGTGCCAGCAGGGAATTTGGGGGGAACACTGAAGCTTTCTTT.

This clone was counted between two and nine times. This rearrangement joins TRBV5-6 to TRBJ1-5; D unclear. Per the germline V gene, CDR1 is SGHDT and CDR2 is YYEEEE. V gave up 0 bases and J gave up 0 bases, with 7 bases separating them. The CDR3 loop spans 15 amino acids. As DNA, the CDR3 is TGTGCCAGCAGCTTGGGACGGAGTAGCAATCAGCCCCAGCATTTT. Residues: CASSLGRSSNQPQHF.

There are many counts of this clone. A read error may produce the germline difference seen at one junction end. The chain recombines TRBV5-1 with TRBJ1-4; unclear D gene. The germline gives CDR1 SGHRS, CDR2 YFSETQ. This CDR3 has 15 residues. The CDR3 region has the DNA TGTGCCAGCAGCCCGTGGACCGTCTGGGGTGAAAAACTGTTTTTT. It specifies CASSPWTVWGEKLFF.

This chain joins TRBV6-6 and TRBJ1-1; D gene uncertain. Germline values: CDR1 MNHNY, CDR2 SVGAGI (reference sequence). Trimming removed 5 bases from V and 0 bases from J, with 10 bases in between. The CDR3 has 14 amino acids. The CDR3 loop reads CASSNEMMNTEAFF. The DNA for the CDR3 is TGTGCCAGCAGTAACGAAATGATGAACACTGAAGCTTTCTTT.

This rearrangement joins TRBV9 to TRBJ2-1; 9 positions agree with TRBD1. The V gene's germline CDR1 is SGDLS and CDR2 YYNGEE. The CDR3 loop spans 15 amino acids. The ends lost 4 bases at V and 7 bases at J; junction bases unmatched: 9. CDR3 amino acids: CASSQFGTGLNEQFF. The CDR3 DNA follows: TGTGCCAGCAGCCAGTTCGGGACAGGGTTGAATGAGCAGTTCTTC.

The J gene is TRBJ1-5, the V gene TRBV13; 9 bases line up with TRBD1. CDR3 length: 14 residues. With V trimmed by 6 bases and J by 5 bases, 5 bases remained unmatched. Per the germline V gene, CDR1 is PRHDT and CDR2 is FYEKMQ (reference sequence). DNA of the CDR3: TGTGCCAGCAGTTTACAGGGGGCGCATCAGCCCCAGCATTTT. This encodes CASSLQGAHQPQHF.

This chain connects TRBV21-1 to TRBJ2-3; the table's D call, TRBD2, has no DNA check behind it. TRBV21-1 is a pseudogene locus. This CDR3 has 16 amino acids. The CDR3 protein is CASSNPLAALTDTQYF. CDR3 DNA: TGTGCCAGCAGCAACCCACTAGCGGCTCTTACAGATACGCAGTATTTT.

The genes are TRBV7-9 and TRBJ1-5, with D tentatively TRBD1 (6 bases). This CDR3 region has 16 residues. The ends were cut back, 5 bases at V and 0 bases at J, with 14 bases in the middle. From germline, CDR1 is SEHNR and CDR2 FQNEAQ (reference sequence). The CDR3 DNA follows: TGTGCCAGCAGCCCATGGGGGCGGGGTAGCAATCAGCCCCAGCATTTT. Protein: CASSPWGRGSNQPQHF.

The V and J genes are TRBV6-4 and TRBJ2-3, with D maybe TRBD2 (6 bases). Trimming stripped 0 bases from V and 1 base from J, with 11 bases between. Per germline, CDR1 MRHNA and CDR2 SNTAGT. The CDR3 has 16 residues. This chain's CDR3 is CASSDSISGGTDTQYF. Here the CDR3 DNA reads TGTGCCAGCAGTGACTCGATTAGCGGAGGCACAGATACGCAGTATTTT.

V gene TRBV28 combines with J gene TRBJ2-7; TRBD1 might be the D (7 bases). CDR1 and CDR2 (germline): MDHEN, SYDVKM. The V end was cut by 5 bases, the J end by 6 bases, with 14 bases between. The CDR3 is 13 residues long. The CDR3 bases are TGTGCCAGCAGTCCTTATCAGGGGGGCGAGCAGTACGTC. Translation: CASSPYQGGEQYV.

The rearrangement joins TRBV25-1 to TRBJ2-3; unclear D gene. The CDR3 is made up of 15 amino acids. From germline, CDR1 is MGHDK and CDR2 SYGVNS. The ends were cut back, 5 bases at V and 0 bases at J, with 12 bases in the middle. CDR3: CASSTTDSSTDTQYF. CDR3 bases: TGTGCCAGCAGTACAACCGATTCTAGCACAGATACGCAGTATTTT.

The DNA of the CDR3 is TGTGCCAGTAGTACCCCCCCCCAGCCCCAGCATTTT. As protein: CASSTPPQPQHF. This chain links TRBV19 with TRBJ1-5; D is undetermined. CDR1 is LNHDA and CDR2 is SQIVND in the germline V gene (reference sequence). V was cut by 4 bases and J by 7 bases, with 8 bases left in between. CDR3 size: 12 residues.

CDR3 amino acids: CASSPDSTDTQYF. The CDR3 bases are TGTGCCAGCTCACCAGACAGCACAGATACGCAGTATTTT. The chain couples TRBV18 to TRBJ2-3; D remains ambiguous. V was cut by 2 bases and J by 0 bases, with 3 bases left in between. Germline CDR1 and CDR2: KGHSH and LQKENI. The CDR3 is 13 amino acids.

In DNA form, the CDR3 reads TGTGCCAGCAGCTCCTCAGGGGGGCATAATTCACCCCTCCACTTT. Translating it yields CASSSSGGHNSPLHF. The chain uses TRBV5-4 and TRBJ1-6, with TRBD1 matching 7 bases. The CDR3 is made up of 15 amino acids. Per germline, CDR1 SGHNT and CDR2 YYREEE (reference sequence). The J segment lost 5 bases and the V segment lost 3 bases, leaving 5 bases of the junction unmatched.

CDR3 protein: CASSLADTGGARFWTEAFF. CDR3 bases: TGTGCCAGCAGCTTAGCTGACACAGGGGGCGCAAGATTTTGGACTGAAGCTTTCTTT. The V call is TRBV7-8, the J call TRBJ1-1, with 9 bases lining up with TRBD1. V lost 0 bases to trimming and J lost 5 bases; unmatched junction nucleotides: 16. There are 19 residues in the CDR3. Germline V CDR1 and CDR2: SGHVS, FQNEAQ.

This clone came up a few times. The rearrangement uses TRBV28 and TRBJ1-2; D unresolved. From germline, CDR1 is MDHEN and CDR2 SYDVKM. V was shortened by 1 base and J by 3 bases, with 18 bases between the two germline ends. CDR3 length equals 17 residues. The CDR3 coding sequence is TGTGCCAGCAGTTTATATGAGTGGTTGGCCCAGCACTATGGCTACACCTTC. Its translation: CASSLYEWLAQHYGYTF.

In its sample, this clone was seen a few times. This rearrangement joins TRBV5-4 to TRBJ2-7, with TRBD1 matching over 9 bases. The CDR3 covers 15 residues. J was trimmed by 6 bases and V by 0 bases; bases with no gene match: 7. Germline CDR1 reads SGHNT; CDR2 reads YYREEE (reference sequence). The CDR3 protein is CASSLGGTGSSEQYF. DNA for the CDR3: TGTGCCAGCAGCTTGGGTGGGACAGGGAGTTCCGAGCAGTACTTC.

The chain joins TRBV6-1 to TRBJ1-2; 8 nucleotides agree with TRBD1. The CDR3 totals 15 residues. CDR1 and CDR2 (germline): MNHNS, SASEGT. V lost 3 bases to trimming and J lost 2 bases; unmatched junction nucleotides: 5. This chain's CDR3 is CASSDGQGMNYGYTF. The CDR3 region has the DNA TGTGCCAGCAGTGATGGACAGGGAATGAACTATGGCTACACCTTC.